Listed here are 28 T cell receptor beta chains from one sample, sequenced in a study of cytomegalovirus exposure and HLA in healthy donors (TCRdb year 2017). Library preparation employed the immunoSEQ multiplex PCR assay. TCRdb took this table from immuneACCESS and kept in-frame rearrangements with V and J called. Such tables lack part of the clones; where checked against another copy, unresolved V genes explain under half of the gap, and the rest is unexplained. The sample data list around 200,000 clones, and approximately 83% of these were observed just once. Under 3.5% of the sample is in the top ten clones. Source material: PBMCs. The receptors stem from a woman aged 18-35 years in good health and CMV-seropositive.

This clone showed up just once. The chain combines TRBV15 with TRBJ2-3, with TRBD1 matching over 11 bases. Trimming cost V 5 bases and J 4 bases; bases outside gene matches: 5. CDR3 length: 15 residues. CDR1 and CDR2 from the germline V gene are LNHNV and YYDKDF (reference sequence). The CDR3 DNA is TGTGCCACCAGCGGGGACAGGGGGTTTGCAGATACGCAGTATTTT. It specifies CATSGDRGFADTQYF.

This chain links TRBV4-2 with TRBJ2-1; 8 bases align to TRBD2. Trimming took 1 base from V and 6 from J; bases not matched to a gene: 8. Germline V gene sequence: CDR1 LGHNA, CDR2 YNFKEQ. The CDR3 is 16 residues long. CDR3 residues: CASSQVVSGVTNEQFF. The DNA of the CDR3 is TGTGCCAGCAGCCAAGTAGTTAGCGGGGTAACCAATGAGCAGTTCTTC.

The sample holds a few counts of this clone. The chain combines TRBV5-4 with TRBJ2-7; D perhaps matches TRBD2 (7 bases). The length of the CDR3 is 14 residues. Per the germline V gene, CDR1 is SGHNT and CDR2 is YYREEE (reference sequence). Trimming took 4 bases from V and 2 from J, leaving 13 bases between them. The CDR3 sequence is CASSGRGAPYEQYF. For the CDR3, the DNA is TGTGCCAGCAGCGGCCGGGGGGCTCCCTACGAGCAGTACTTC.

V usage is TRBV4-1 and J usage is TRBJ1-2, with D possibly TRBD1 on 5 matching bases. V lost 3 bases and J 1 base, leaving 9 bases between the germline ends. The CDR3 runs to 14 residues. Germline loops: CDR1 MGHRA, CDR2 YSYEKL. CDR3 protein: CASSHPGINYGYTF. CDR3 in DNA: TGCGCCAGCAGCCATCCAGGGATTAACTATGGCTACACCTTC.

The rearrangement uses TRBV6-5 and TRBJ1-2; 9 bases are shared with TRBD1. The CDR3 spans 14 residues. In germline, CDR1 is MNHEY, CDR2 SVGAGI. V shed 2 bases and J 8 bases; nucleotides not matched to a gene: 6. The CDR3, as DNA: TGTGCCAGCAGTTACAATGGACAGGGGATGGGCTACACCTTC. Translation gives CASSYNGQGMGYTF.

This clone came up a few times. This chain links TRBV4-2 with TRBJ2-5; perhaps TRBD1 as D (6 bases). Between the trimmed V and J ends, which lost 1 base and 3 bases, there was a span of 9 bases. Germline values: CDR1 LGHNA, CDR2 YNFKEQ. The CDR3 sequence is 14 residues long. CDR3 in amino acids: CASSQGRGEETQYF. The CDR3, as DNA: TGTGCCAGCAGCCAAGGCAGGGGAGAAGAGACCCAGTACTTC.

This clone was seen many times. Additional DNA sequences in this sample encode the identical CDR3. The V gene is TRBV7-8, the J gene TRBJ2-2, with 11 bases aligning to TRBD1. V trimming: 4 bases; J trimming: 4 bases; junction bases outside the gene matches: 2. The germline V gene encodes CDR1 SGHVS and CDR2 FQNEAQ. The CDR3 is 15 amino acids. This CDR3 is CASSSGTGGTGELFF. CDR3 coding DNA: TGTGCCAGCAGCTCCGGGACAGGGGGCACCGGGGAGCTGTTTTTT.

The CDR3 DNA reads TGTGCCAGCAGCGTGGGCCCCAGGGGTGATGAGCAGTTCTTC. This sequence encodes CASSVGPRGDEQFF. The chain is built from TRBV9 and TRBJ2-1; D possibly corresponds to TRBD1 (6 bases). V was shortened by 2 bases and J by 8 bases, with 14 bases between the two germline ends. The germline V gene has CDR1 SGDLS and CDR2 YYNGEE. The CDR3 has 14 residues.

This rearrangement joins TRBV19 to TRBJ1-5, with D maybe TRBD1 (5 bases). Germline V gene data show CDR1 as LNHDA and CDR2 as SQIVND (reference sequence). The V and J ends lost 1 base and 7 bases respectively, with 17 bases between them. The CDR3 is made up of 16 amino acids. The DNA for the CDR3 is TGTGCCAGTAGTATAGTAGGAGGGGTGTACGGACAGCCCCAGCATTTT. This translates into CASSIVGGVYGQPQHF.

CDR3 sequence reads: CASTTGVLGGYTF. CDR3 bases: TGTGCCAGCACAACAGGGGTTTTGGGAGGCTACACCTTC. J is TRBJ1-2 and V is TRBV25-1; 7 positions match TRBD1. Germline loops: CDR1 MGHDK, CDR2 SYGVNS. The CDR3 consists of 13 residues. V was clipped by 7 bases and J by 8 bases; unmatched bases: 10.

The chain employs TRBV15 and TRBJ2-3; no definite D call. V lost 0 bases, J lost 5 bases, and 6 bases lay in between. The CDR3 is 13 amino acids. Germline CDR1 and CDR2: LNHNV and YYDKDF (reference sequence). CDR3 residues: CATSRDNGDTQYF. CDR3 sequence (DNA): TGTGCCACCAGCAGAGATAACGGAGATACGCAGTATTTT. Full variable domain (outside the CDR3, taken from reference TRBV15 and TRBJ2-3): DAMVIQNPRYQVTQFGKPVTLSCSQTLNHNVMYWYQQKSSQAPKLLFHYYDKDFNNEADTPDNFQSRRPNTSFCFLDIRSPGLGDTAMYLCATSRDNGDTQYFGPGTRLTVL.

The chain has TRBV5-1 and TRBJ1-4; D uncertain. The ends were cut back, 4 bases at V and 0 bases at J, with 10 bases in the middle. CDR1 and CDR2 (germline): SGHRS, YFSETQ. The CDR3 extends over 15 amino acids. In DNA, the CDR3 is TGCGCCAGCAGCCCGGAGGGCCCAACTAATGAAAAACTGTTTTTT. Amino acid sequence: CASSPEGPTNEKLFF.

The CDR3 DNA reads as TGTGCCAGCAGCTTAGGGGCAGTTAATCAGCCCCAGCATTTT. This gives the protein CASSLGAVNQPQHF. J is TRBJ1-5 and V is TRBV7-8, with D unclear. The CDR3 extends over 14 amino acids. Trimming left V 1 base short and J 4 bases short, with 8 bases between. In germline, CDR1 is SGHVS, CDR2 FQNEAQ.

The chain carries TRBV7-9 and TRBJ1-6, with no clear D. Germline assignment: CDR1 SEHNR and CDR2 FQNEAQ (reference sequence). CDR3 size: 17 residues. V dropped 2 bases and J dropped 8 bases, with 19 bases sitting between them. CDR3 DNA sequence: TGTGCCAGCAGCTTACTACCGAGAGCGGTTTTGGATTCACCCCTCCACTTT. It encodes CASSLLPRAVLDSPLHF.

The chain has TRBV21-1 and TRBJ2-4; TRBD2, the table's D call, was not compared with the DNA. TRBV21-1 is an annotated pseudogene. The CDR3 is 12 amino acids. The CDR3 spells CASSKGDELQYF. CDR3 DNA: TGTGCCAGCAGCAAAGGAGATGAGCTTCAGTACTTC.

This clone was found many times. The CDR3 is CASSYSYRGDNEQFF. For the CDR3, the DNA is TGTGCCAGCAGTTACTCCTATCGGGGGGACAATGAGCAGTTCTTC. The V call is TRBV6-5, the J call TRBJ2-1; 7 bases are a match to TRBD2. Germline V CDR1 and CDR2: MNHEY, SVGAGI. V was pared by 0 bases and J by 5 bases, with 4 bases of the junction left unmatched. This CDR3 has 15 amino acids.

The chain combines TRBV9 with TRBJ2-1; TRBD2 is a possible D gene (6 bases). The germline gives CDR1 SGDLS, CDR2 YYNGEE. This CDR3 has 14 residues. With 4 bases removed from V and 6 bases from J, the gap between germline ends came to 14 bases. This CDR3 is CASSPRTTFNEQFF. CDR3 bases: TGTGCCAGCAGCCCTCGGACTACCTTCAATGAGCAGTTCTTC.

The CDR3 DNA reads TGTGCCAGCAGTGGAACGCCTTGGGAGGAACTGTTTTTT. It encodes CASSGTPWEELFF. The chain combines TRBV6-1 with TRBJ1-4, with D hard to call. Trimming left V 4 bases short and J 12 bases short, with 15 bases between. The CDR3 has 13 amino acids. CDR1 MNHNS and CDR2 SASEGT come from the germline V gene.

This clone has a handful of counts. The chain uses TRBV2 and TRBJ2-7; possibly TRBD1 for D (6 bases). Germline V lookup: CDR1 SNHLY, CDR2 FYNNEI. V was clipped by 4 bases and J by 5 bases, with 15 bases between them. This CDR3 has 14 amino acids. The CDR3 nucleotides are TGTGCCAGCAGTGCACAGGGCTCCGGCGACGAGCAGTACTTC. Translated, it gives CASSAQGSGDEQYF.

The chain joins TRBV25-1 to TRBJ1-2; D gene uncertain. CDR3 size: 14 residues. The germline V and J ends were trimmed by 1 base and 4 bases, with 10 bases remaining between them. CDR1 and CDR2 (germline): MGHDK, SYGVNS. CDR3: CASSESTGTYGYTF. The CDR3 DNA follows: TGTGCCAGCAGTGAATCTACGGGAACCTATGGCTACACCTTC.

CDR3 loop: CASSNRTGGPTNTGELFF. The CDR3, as DNA: TGTGCCAGCAGCAACCGAACCGGGGGTCCAACGAACACCGGGGAGCTGTTTTTT. The rearrangement links TRBV21-1 to TRBJ2-2; the DNA was not compared with TRBD2, the D call given in the table. TRBV21-1 represents a pseudogene. This CDR3 region has 18 residues.

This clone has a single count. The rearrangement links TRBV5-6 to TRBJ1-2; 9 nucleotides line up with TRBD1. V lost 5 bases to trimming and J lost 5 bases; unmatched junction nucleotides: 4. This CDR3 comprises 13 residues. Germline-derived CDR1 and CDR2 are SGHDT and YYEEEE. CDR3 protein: CASSADRGYGYTF. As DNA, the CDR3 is TGTGCCAGCAGTGCAGACAGGGGGTATGGCTACACCTTC.

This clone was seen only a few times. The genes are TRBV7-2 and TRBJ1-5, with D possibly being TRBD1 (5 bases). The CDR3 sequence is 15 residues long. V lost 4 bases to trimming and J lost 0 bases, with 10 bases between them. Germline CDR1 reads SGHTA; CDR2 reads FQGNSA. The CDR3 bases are TGTGCCAGCAGCTCCATGGGGGGTAGCAATCAGCCCCAGCATTTT. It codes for CASSSMGGSNQPQHF.

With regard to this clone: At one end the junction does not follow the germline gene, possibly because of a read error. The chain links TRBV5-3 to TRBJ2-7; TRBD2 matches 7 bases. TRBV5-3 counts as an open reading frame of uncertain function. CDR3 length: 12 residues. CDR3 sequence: CASSLRGYEQYF. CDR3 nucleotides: TGTGCCAGCAGCTTGCGGGGGTACGAGCAGTACTTC.

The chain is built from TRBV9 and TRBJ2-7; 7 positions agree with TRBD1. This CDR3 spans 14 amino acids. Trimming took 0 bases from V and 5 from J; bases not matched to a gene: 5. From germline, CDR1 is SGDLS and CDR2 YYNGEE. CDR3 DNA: TGTGCCAGCAGCGTAGACAGGGGAAGGAACGAGCAGTACTTC. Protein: CASSVDRGRNEQYF.

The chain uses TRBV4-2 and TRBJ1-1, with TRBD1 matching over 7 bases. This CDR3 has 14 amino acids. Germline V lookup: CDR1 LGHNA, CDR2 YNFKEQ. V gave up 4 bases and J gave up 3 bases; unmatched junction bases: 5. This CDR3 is CASSLTGFDTEAFF. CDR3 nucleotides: TGTGCCAGCAGCCTGACAGGGTTTGACACTGAAGCTTTCTTT.

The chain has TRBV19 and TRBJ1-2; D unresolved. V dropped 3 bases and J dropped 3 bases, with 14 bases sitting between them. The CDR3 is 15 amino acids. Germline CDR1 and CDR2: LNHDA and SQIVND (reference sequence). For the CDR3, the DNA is TGTGCCAGTAGTATTTGGCGGAGCAACCACTATGGCTACACCTTC. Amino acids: CASSIWRSNHYGYTF. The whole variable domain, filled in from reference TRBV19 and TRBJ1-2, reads DGGITQSPKYLFRKEGQNVTLSCEQNLNHDAMYWYRQDPGQGLRLIYYSQIVNDFQKGDIAEGYSVSREKKESFPLTVTSAQKNPTAFYLCASSIWRSNHYGYTFGSGTRLTVV.

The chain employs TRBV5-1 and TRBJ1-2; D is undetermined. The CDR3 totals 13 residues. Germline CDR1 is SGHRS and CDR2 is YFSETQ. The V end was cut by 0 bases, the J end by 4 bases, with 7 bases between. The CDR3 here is CASSLGASYGYTF. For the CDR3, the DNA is TGCGCCAGCAGCTTGGGAGCATCCTATGGCTACACCTTC.